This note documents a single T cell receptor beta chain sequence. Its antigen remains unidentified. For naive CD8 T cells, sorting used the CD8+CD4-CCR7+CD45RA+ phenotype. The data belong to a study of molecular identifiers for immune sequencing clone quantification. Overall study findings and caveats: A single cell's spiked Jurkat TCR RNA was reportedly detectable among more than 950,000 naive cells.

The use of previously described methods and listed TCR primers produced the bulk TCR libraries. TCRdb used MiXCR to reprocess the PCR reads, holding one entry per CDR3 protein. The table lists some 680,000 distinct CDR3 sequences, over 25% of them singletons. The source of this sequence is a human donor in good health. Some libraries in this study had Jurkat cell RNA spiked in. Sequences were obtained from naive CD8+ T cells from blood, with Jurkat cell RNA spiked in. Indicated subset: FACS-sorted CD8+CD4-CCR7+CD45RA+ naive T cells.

The CDR3 nucleotides read TGTGCCAGCGATCTGAGGGCTAGCGGTACGTGGACCCAGTACTTC. Its protein is CASDLRASGTWTQYF. The gene calls are TRBV2 and TRBJ2-5; 7 bases line up with TRBD2. V lost 8 bases, J lost 7 bases, and 16 bases stayed unmatched. The germline V gene encodes CDR1 SNHLY and CDR2 FYNNEI. The CDR3 has 15 amino acids.